This passage covers 28 T cell receptor beta chains from one sample sequenced in a study of follicular helper T cells after annual influenza vaccination. The time point was: 2014-2015 season, pre-vaccination. Only in-frame clones appear in the TCRdb table, and some are missing; sequencing was by immunoSEQ multiplex PCR. Here the sample spans about 8,700 clones, roughly 79% being singletons. The material sequenced was CXCR5+ CD38- circulating T follicular helper cells from blood, taken on the day of influenza vaccination. Subset here: circulating Tfh, non-naive CD4+CXCR5+PD-1+ (ICOS+CD38+ or ICOS-CD38-). Receptor source: an adult who received the influenza vaccine.

V usage is TRBV6-6 and J usage is TRBJ1-5; D is ambiguous. Trimming removed 8 bases from V and 3 bases from J, with 11 bases in between. Germline loops: CDR1 MNHNY, CDR2 SVGAGI (reference sequence). The CDR3 sequence is 13 residues long. The CDR3: CASHRENNQPQHF. The CDR3 nucleotides are TGTGCCAGCCACCGGGAAAACAATCAGCCCCAGCATTTT.

This chain connects TRBV5-1 to TRBJ2-3, with D possibly being TRBD1 (5 bases). The CDR3 spans 18 residues. V was cut by 4 bases and J by 0 bases, with 21 bases left in between. Per germline, CDR1 SGHRS and CDR2 YFSETQ. The DNA for the CDR3 is TGCGCCAGCAGCCCCCCAACCCTAGACAGCTCTAGCACAGATACGCAGTATTTT. Its translation is CASSPPTLDSSSTDTQYF.

V is TRBV5-4 and J is TRBJ1-3; 8 bases align to TRBD1. The germline V gene encodes CDR1 SGHNT and CDR2 YYREEE (reference sequence). The CDR3 contains 17 residues. V trimming: 0 bases; J trimming: 4 bases; junction bases outside the gene matches: 9. The CDR3 region is CASSLALAGGRGNTIYF. CDR3 DNA sequence: TGTGCCAGCAGCTTGGCCCTCGCAGGGGGCCGCGGAAACACCATATATTTT.

The J gene is TRBJ2-1, the V gene TRBV11-2; no definite D call. The CDR3 runs 11 residues. V was trimmed by 3 bases and J by 6 bases, leaving 3 bases between them. Per germline, CDR1 SGHAT and CDR2 FQNNGV. The CDR3 bases are TGTGCCAGCAGCTTGGTCAATGAGCAGTTCTTC. This translates into CASSLVNEQFF.

This clone came up a few times. The chain recombines TRBV6-1 with TRBJ1-2; D not certain. Trimming cost V 4 bases and J 4 bases, with 10 bases left between them. There are 13 residues in the CDR3. Germline CDR1 reads MNHNS; CDR2 reads SASEGT. CDR3 in amino acids: CASSVEGGYGYTF. Written as DNA, the CDR3 is TGTGCCAGCAGTGTCGAGGGAGGCTATGGCTACACCTTC.

This clone was recorded a few times. The chain employs TRBV7-2 and TRBJ1-6; D unclear. The CDR3 is made up of 13 amino acids. V dropped 3 bases and J dropped 7 bases, with 7 bases sitting between them. The germline V gene encodes CDR1 SGHTA and CDR2 FQGNSA. The CDR3 loop is CASSLVGNSPLHF. The CDR3, as DNA: TGTGCCAGCAGCTTGGTGGGGAATTCACCCCTCCACTTT.

The chain recombines TRBV27 with TRBJ2-7; 8 positions agree with TRBD1. CDR1 and CDR2 from the germline V gene are MNHEY and SMNVEV (reference sequence). The CDR3 length is 14 residues. The J segment lost 4 bases and the V segment lost 5 bases, leaving 7 bases of the junction unmatched. In DNA form, the CDR3 reads TGTGCCAGCAGTCCTCGACAGGGGACTTACGAGCAGTACTTC. This gives the protein CASSPRQGTYEQYF.

This clone was recorded once. J is TRBJ1-1 and V is TRBV28; D perhaps matches TRBD1 (6 bases). This CDR3 has 15 amino acids. Germline-derived CDR1 and CDR2 are MDHEN and SYDVKM. Trimming cost V 3 bases and J 1 base, with 12 bases left between them. CDR3 nucleotides: TGTGCCAGCAGTTTCGAGGGGGGAGGGAACACTGAAGCTTTCTTT. Protein product: CASSFEGGGNTEAFF.

V gene TRBV9 combines with J gene TRBJ2-5, with 7 bases aligning to TRBD1. This CDR3 has 15 amino acids. The V gene end was trimmed by 0 bases and the J gene end by 4 bases; junction bases not matched to a gene: 6. Germline V gives CDR1 SGDLS, CDR2 YYNGEE. The CDR3 nucleotides read TGTGCCAGCAGCGTAGCTGGGACAGACCTAGAGACCCAGTACTTC. Translated: CASSVAGTDLETQYF.

The CDR3 is CATSREAYSTDTQYF. The CDR3 bases are TGTGCCACCAGCAGAGAGGCATATTCCACAGATACGCAGTATTTT. The chain carries TRBV15 and TRBJ2-3; no reliable D call. Trimming took 0 bases from V and 2 from J, leaving 9 bases between them. The CDR3 totals 15 residues. Germline loops: CDR1 LNHNV, CDR2 YYDKDF (reference sequence).

V and J are TRBV7-9 and TRBJ2-6, with 12 bases fitting TRBD2. The germline V gene has CDR1 SEHNR and CDR2 FQNEAQ (reference sequence). CDR3 length: 19 residues. The J segment lost 2 bases and the V segment lost 1 base, leaving 6 bases of the junction unmatched. The CDR3 sequence is CASSLERLAGVAGANVLTF. In nucleotides, the CDR3 is TGTGCCAGCAGCTTAGAACGACTAGCGGGAGTCGCTGGGGCCAACGTCCTGACTTTC.

The V gene is TRBV4-3, the J gene TRBJ2-4; possible D gene TRBD1, 8 bases. The CDR3 sequence is 14 residues long. V lost 0 bases and J lost 14, with 17 bases in between. Germline lookup yields CDR1 LGHNA and CDR2 YSLEER. As DNA, the CDR3 is TGCGCCAGCAGCCAAGAGCTCGGACAGGGAGGGGAGTACTTC. It specifies CASSQELGQGGEYF.

This chain links TRBV10-2 with TRBJ2-5; D unresolved. V dropped 0 bases and J dropped 9 bases, with 8 bases sitting between them. Germline V CDR1 and CDR2: WSHSY, SAAADI. The CDR3 covers 12 residues. CDR3 sequence: CASSESSAAQYF. The CDR3 DNA follows: TGCGCCAGCAGTGAGTCGAGCGCGGCCCAGTACTTC.

The V and J genes are TRBV7-2 and TRBJ1-2, with 8 bases identical to TRBD1. CDR3 length: 14 amino acids. The ends lost 3 bases at V and 7 bases at J; junction bases unmatched: 7. CDR1 and CDR2 from the germline V gene are SGHTA and FQGNSA. The DNA for the CDR3 is TGTGCCAGCAGCTTGGGGGACAGGTTGGGTGGCTACACCTTC. Translation gives CASSLGDRLGGYTF.

DNA of the CDR3: TGTGCCAGCACCCCGGCAGGATCCCTCCGGGGCTACACCTTC. It yields the protein CASTPAGSLRGYTF. V and J are TRBV11-2 and TRBJ1-2, with D uncertain. Germline V gene lookup returns CDR1 SGHAT and CDR2 FQNNGV. V was shortened by 7 bases and J by 8 bases, with 20 bases between the two germline ends. The CDR3 extends over 14 amino acids.

The genes are TRBV2 and TRBJ2-4, with 12 bases that match TRBD1. The V gene's germline CDR1 is SNHLY and CDR2 FYNNEI. V lost 4 bases, J lost 6 bases, and 4 bases stayed unmatched. This CDR3 is 15 amino acids long. The CDR3 nucleotides are TGTGCCAGCAGTGGGGACAGGGGGCACGGAAACATTCAGTACTTC. Translation: CASSGDRGHGNIQYF.

This chain joins TRBV7-2 and TRBJ2-2; the D gene is possibly TRBD1 (6 bases). V was trimmed by 3 bases and J by 3 bases, leaving 14 bases between them. The CDR3 length is 16 residues. Germline lookup yields CDR1 SGHTA and CDR2 FQGNSA. CDR3 bases: TGTGCCAGCAGCTTTGCCAGGGGCCAGCACACCGGGGAGCTGTTTTTT. Translated, it gives CASSFARGQHTGELFF.

This sequence joins TRBV5-6 and TRBJ2-4; 7 bases are shared with TRBD1. The CDR3 runs to 17 residues. V lost 0 bases and J lost 8; bases outside the gene matches: 14. Germline CDR1 reads SGHDT; CDR2 reads YYEEEE. The CDR3 sequence: CASSLAETGESRDIQYF. Here the CDR3 DNA reads TGTGCCAGCAGCTTGGCCGAAACAGGGGAGAGTAGGGACATTCAGTACTTC.

V gene TRBV18 combines with J gene TRBJ1-1; 10 bases line up with TRBD1. The CDR3 is made up of 17 amino acids. The V and J ends lost 3 bases and 4 bases, in that order; junction bases with no gene match: 11. Germline CDR1 is KGHSH and CDR2 is LQKENI. DNA of the CDR3: TGTGCCAGCTCACCCGCCGGGACAGGGGCTTCGAGCACTGAAGCTTTCTTT. Its translation: CASSPAGTGASSTEAFF.

V usage is TRBV19 and J usage is TRBJ1-5; D uncertain. This CDR3 spans 13 amino acids. V lost 7 bases to trimming and J lost 0 bases, with 7 bases between them. CDR1 LNHDA and CDR2 SQIVND come from the germline V gene (reference sequence). CDR3 coding DNA: TGTGCCAGTACGGGCCATAGCAATCAGCCCCAGCATTTT. It translates to CASTGHSNQPQHF.

A single count supports this clone. J is TRBJ2-5 and V is TRBV5-4, with 11 bases fitting TRBD2. V was pared by 4 bases and J by 4 bases, with 3 bases of the junction left unmatched. Germline assignment: CDR1 SGHNT and CDR2 YYREEE (reference sequence). The CDR3 runs to 14 residues. The CDR3 DNA reads as TGTGCCAGCAGCCTAGCGGGAGGAAGAGAGACCCAGTACTTC. Its protein is CASSLAGGRETQYF. The whole variable domain, remainder taken from reference TRBV5-4 and TRBJ2-5, is ETGVTQSPTHLIKTRGQQVTLRCSSQSGHNTVSWYQQALGQGPQFIFQYYREEENGRGNFPPRFSGLQFPNYSSELNVNALELDDSALYLCASSLAGGRETQYFGPGTRLLVL.

The chain couples TRBV6-1 to TRBJ1-6; D call uncertain. V was trimmed by 0 bases and J by 6 bases, leaving 9 bases between them. The CDR3 contains 15 residues. Germline V gene lookup returns CDR1 MNHNS and CDR2 SASEGT. This CDR3 is CASSEAVGGNSPLHF. DNA for the CDR3: TGTGCCAGCAGTGAAGCAGTCGGAGGTAATTCACCCCTCCACTTT.

This chain links TRBV2 with TRBJ2-3; a possible D gene is TRBD2 (5 bases). CDR3 length equals 14 residues. Germline V gives CDR1 SNHLY, CDR2 FYNNEI. The V end was cut by 4 bases, the J end by 0 bases, with 8 bases between. CDR3 sequence (DNA): TGTGCCAGCAGTGGCGGGTTCAGCACAGATACGCAGTATTTT. Protein: CASSGGFSTDTQYF.

This clone was counted once. The chain uses TRBV30 and TRBJ1-5; no firm D call. The V end was cut by 3 bases, the J end by 7 bases, with 13 bases between. Germline values: CDR1 GTSNPN, CDR2 SVGIG (reference sequence). The CDR3 contains 13 residues. In DNA, the CDR3 is TGTGCCTGGAGCACCGGAGGGTACCAGCCCCAGCATTTT. This sequence encodes CAWSTGGYQPQHF.

This rearrangement joins TRBV4-2 to TRBJ1-2; a weak D match, TRBD1 (5 bases). Germline V gene sequence: CDR1 LGHNA, CDR2 YNFKEQ. This CDR3 has 15 amino acids. V was trimmed by 0 bases and J by 6 bases, leaving 14 bases between them. CDR3: CASSQDRRRGDGYTF. The CDR3 nucleotides read TGTGCCAGCAGCCAAGATAGGAGGAGGGGTGATGGCTACACCTTC.

The CDR3 sequence is CASRVGGSYGYTF. CDR3 DNA sequence: TGTGCCAGCAGAGTAGGGGGCTCCTATGGCTACACCTTC. The J gene is TRBJ1-2, the V gene TRBV28, with 7 positions matching TRBD1. J was trimmed by 4 bases and V by 6 bases; bases with no gene match: 5. Germline CDR1 MDHEN, CDR2 SYDVKM. This CDR3 is built from 13 residues.

V is TRBV19 and J is TRBJ2-5; tentatively, D is TRBD1 (6 bases). Trimming took off 5 bases at V and 0 bases at J, with 13 bases between the two ends. Germline assignment: CDR1 LNHDA and CDR2 SQIVND (reference sequence). The CDR3 is 15 residues long. The CDR3: CASSAGQSNQETQYF. The CDR3 DNA follows: TGTGCCAGTAGTGCCGGACAGAGTAACCAAGAGACCCAGTACTTC.

This clone was counted once. V gene TRBV11-2 combines with J gene TRBJ2-1; 10 bases map to TRBD2. The CDR3 is 14 residues long. CDR1 SGHAT and CDR2 FQNNGV come from the germline V gene. V lost 5 bases to trimming and J lost 9 bases; unmatched junction nucleotides: 7. Written as DNA, the CDR3 is TGTGCCAGCAGCGTTCTAGCGGGAGTTAGTGAGCAGTTCTTC. It is translated as CASSVLAGVSEQFF.